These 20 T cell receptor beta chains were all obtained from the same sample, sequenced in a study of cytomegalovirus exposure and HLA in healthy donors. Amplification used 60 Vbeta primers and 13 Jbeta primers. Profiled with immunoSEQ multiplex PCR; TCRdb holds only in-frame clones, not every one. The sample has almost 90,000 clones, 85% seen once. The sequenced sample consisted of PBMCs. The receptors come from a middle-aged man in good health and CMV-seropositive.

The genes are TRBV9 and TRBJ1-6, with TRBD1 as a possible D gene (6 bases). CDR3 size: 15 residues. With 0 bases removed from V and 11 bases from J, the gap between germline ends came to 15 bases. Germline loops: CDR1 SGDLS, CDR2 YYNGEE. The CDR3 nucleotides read TGTGCCAGCAGCGTAGGAGGGGGGGCGAGTACACCCCTCCACTTT. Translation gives CASSVGGGASTPLHF.

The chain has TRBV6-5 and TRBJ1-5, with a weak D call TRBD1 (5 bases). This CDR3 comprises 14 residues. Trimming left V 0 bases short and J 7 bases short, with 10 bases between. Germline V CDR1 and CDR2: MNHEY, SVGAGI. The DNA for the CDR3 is TGTGCCAGCAGTTACTCACGACAGAAACAGCCCCAGCATTTT. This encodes CASSYSRQKQPQHF.

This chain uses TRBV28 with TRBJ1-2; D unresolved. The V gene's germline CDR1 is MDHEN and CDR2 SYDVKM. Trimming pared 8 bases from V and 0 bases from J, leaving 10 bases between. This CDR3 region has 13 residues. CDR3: CASGRATNYGYTF. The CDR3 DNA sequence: TGTGCCAGCGGGAGGGCCACTAACTATGGCTACACCTTC.

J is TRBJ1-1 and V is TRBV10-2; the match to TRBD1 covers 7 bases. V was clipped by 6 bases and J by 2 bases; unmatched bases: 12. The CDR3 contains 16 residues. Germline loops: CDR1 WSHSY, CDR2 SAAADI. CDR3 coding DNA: TGCGCCAGCAGAAGACAGGGAAGATACGAAAACACTGAAGCTTTCTTT. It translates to CASRRQGRYENTEAFF.

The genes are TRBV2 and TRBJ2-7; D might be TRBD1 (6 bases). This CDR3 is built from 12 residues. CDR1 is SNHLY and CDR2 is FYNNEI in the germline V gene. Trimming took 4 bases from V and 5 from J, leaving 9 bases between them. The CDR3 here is CASSVTGHEQYF. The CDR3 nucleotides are TGTGCCAGCAGTGTCACAGGGCACGAGCAGTACTTC.

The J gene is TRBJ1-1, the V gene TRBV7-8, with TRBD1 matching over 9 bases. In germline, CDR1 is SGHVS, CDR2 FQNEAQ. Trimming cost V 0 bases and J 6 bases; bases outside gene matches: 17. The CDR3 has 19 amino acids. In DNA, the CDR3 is TGTGCCAGCAGCTTAGCAGCATGGGACAGGGCATTACTCAGCGCTGAAGCTTTCTTT. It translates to CASSLAAWDRALLSAEAFF. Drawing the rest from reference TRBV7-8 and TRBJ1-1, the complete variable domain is GAGVSQSPRYKVAKRGQDVALRCDPISGHVSLFWYQQALGQGPEFLTYFQNEAQLDKSGLPSDRFFAERPEGSVSTLKIQRTQQEDSAVYLCASSLAAWDRALLSAEAFFGQGTRLTVV.

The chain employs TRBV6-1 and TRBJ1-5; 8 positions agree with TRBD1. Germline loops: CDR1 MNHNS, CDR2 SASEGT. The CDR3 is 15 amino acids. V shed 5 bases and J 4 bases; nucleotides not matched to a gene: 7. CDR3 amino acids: CASSQTGVGNQPQHF. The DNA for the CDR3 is TGTGCCAGCAGTCAGACAGGGGTAGGAAATCAGCCCCAGCATTTT.

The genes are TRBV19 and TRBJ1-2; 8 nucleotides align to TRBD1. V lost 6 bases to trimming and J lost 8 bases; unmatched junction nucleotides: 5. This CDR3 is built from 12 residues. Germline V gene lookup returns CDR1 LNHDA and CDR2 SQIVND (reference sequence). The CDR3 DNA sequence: TGTGCCAGTAGCCGGACAGGGAGGGGCTACACCTTC. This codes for CASSRTGRGYTF.

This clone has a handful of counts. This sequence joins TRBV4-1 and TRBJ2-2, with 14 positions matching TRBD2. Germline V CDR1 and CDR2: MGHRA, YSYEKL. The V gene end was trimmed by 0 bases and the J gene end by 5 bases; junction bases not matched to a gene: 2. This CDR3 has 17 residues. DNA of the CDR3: TGCGCCAGCAGCCAAGAGGGACTAGCGGGAGTTACCGGGGAGCTGTTTTTT. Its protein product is CASSQEGLAGVTGELFF.

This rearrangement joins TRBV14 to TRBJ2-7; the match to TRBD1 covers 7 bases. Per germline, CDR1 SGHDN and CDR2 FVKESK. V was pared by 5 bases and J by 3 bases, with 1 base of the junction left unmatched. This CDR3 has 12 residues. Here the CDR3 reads CASSWDSYEQYF. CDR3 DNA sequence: TGTGCCAGCAGCTGGGACAGCTACGAGCAGTACTTC.

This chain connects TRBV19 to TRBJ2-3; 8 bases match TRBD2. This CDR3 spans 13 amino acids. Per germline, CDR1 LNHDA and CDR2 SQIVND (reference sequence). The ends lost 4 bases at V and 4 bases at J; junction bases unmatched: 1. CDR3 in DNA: TGTGCCAGTAGTAGCGGGGGGCCAGATACGCAGTATTTT. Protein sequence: CASSSGGPDTQYF.

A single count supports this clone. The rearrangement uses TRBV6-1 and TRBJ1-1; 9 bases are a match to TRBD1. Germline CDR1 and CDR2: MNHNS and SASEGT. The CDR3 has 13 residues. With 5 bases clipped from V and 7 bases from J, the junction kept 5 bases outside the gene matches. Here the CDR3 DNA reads TGTGCCAGCAGTTCCGGGACAGGGCTTGAAGCTTTCTTT. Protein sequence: CASSSGTGLEAFF.

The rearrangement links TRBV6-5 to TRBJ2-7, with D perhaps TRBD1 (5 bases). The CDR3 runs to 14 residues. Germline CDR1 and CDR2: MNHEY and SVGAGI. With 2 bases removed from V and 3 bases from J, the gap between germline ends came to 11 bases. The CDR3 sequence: CASSYLQGSYEQYF. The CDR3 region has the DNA TGTGCCAGCAGTTACCTGCAGGGAAGCTACGAGCAGTACTTC.

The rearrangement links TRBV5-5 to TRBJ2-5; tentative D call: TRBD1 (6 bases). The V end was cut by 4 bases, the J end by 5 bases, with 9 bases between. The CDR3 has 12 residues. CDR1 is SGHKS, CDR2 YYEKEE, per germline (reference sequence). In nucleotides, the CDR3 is TGTGCCAGCAGCCCCACAGGGGAGACCCAGTACTTC. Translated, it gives CASSPTGETQYF.

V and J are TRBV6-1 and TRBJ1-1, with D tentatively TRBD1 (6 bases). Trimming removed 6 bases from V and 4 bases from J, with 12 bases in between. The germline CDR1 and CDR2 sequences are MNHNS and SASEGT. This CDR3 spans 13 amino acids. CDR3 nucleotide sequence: TGTGCCAGCAGCGGAAACAGGGCCACTGAAGCTTTCTTT. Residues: CASSGNRATEAFF.

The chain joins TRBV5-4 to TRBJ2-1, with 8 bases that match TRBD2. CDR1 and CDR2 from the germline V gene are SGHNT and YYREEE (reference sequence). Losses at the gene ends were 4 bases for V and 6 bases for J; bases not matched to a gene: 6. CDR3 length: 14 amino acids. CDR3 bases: TGTGCCAGCAGCCCGGGACTAGAACTCAATGAGCAGTTCTTC. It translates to CASSPGLELNEQFF.

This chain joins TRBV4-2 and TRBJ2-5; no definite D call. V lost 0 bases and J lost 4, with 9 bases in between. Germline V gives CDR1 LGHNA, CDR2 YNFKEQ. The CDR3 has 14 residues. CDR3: CASSQETGAETQYF. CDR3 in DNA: TGTGCCAGCAGCCAAGAGACGGGTGCAGAGACCCAGTACTTC.

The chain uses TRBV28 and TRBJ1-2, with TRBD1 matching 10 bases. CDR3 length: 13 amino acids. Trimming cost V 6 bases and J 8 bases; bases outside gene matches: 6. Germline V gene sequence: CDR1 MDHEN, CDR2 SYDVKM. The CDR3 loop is CASSNRQGAGYTF. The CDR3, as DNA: TGTGCCAGCAGCAACCGACAGGGGGCCGGCTACACCTTC.

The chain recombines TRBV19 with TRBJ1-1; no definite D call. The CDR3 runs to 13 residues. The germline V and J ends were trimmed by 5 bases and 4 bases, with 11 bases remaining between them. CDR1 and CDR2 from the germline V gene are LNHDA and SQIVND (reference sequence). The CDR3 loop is CASSPTVGTEAFF. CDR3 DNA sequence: TGTGCCAGTAGTCCCACGGTTGGCACTGAAGCTTTCTTT.

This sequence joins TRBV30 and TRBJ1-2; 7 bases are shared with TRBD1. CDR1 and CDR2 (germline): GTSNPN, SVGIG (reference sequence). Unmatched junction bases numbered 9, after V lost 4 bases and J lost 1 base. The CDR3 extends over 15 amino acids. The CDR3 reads CAWTSRGVGNYGYTF. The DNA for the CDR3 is TGTGCCTGGACGAGCAGGGGGGTGGGTAACTATGGCTACACCTTC.